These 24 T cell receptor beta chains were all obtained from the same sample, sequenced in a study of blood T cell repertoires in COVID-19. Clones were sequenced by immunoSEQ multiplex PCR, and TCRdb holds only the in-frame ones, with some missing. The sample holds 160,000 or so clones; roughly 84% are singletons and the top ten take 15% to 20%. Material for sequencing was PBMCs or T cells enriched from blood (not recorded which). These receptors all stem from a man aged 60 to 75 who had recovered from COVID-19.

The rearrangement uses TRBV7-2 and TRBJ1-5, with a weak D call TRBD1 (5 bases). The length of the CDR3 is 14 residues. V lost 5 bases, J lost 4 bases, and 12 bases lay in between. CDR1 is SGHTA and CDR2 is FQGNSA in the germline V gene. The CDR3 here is CASSELGGNQPQHF. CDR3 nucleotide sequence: TGTGCCAGCAGCGAGTTGGGGGGGAATCAGCCCCAGCATTTT.

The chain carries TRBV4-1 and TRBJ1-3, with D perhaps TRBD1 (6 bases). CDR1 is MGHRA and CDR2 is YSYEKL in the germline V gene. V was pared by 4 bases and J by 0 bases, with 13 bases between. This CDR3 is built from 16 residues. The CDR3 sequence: CASSLNRASSGNTIYF. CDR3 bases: TGCGCCAGCAGCCTGAACAGGGCGAGCTCTGGAAACACCATATATTTT.

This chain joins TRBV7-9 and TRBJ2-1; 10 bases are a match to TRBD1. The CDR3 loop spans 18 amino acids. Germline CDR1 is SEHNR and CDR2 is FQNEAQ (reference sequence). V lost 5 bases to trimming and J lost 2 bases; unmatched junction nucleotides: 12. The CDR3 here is CASSHRTGGPSTYNEQFF. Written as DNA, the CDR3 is TGTGCCAGCAGCCACAGGACAGGGGGTCCTAGTACCTACAATGAGCAGTTCTTC.

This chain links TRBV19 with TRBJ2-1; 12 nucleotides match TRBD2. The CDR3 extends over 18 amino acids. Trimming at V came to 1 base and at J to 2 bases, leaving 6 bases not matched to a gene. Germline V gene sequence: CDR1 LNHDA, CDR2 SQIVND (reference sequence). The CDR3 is CASSIGGLAGPTYNEQFF. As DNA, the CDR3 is TGTGCCAGTAGTATAGGAGGACTAGCGGGGCCTACCTACAATGAGCAGTTCTTC.

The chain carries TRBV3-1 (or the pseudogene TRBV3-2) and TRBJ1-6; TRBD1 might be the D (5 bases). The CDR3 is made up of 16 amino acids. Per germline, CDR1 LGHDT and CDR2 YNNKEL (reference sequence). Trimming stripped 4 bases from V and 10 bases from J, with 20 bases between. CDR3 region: CASSPLRAGGKSPLHF. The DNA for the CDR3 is TGTGCCAGCAGCCCACTCCGGGCCGGGGGTAAATCACCCCTCCACTTT.

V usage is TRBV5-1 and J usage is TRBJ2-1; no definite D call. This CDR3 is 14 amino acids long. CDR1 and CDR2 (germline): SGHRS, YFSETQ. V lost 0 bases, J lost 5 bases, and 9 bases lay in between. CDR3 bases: TGCGCCAGCAGCTTGGGTGGGCAGCACAATGAGCAGTTCTTC. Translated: CASSLGGQHNEQFF.

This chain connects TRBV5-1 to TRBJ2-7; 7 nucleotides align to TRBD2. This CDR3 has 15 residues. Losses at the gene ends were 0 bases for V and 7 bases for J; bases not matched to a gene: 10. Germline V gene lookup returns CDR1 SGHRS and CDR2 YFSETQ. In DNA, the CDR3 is TGCGCCAGCAGCTTGGGAAGTAATGCAGCGGGAGAGCAGTACTTC. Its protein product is CASSLGSNAAGEQYF.

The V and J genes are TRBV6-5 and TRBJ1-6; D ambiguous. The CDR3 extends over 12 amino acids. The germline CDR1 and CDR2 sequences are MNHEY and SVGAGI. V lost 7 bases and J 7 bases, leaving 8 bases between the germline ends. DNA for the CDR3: TGTGCCAGCATACTCGGGAATTCACCCCTCCACTTT. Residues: CASILGNSPLHF.

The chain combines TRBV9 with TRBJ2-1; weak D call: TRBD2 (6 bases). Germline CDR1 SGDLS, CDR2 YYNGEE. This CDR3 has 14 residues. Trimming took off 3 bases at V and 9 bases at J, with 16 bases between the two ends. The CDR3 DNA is TGTGCCAGCAGCGGCCGGGACTTTTGGGGTGAGCAGTTCTTC. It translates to CASSGRDFWGEQFF.

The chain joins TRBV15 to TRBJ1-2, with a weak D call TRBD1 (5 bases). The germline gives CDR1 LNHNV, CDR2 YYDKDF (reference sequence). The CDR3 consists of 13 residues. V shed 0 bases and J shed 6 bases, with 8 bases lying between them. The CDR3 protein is CATSREEGDGYTF. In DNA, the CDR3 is TGTGCCACCAGCAGAGAGGAAGGGGATGGCTACACCTTC.

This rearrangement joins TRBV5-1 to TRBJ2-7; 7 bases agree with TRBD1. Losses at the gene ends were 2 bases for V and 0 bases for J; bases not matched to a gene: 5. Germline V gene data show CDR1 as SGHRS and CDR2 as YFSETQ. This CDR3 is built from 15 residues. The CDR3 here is CASSLPTGNSYEQYF. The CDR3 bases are TGCGCCAGCAGCTTACCGACAGGGAACTCCTACGAGCAGTACTTC.

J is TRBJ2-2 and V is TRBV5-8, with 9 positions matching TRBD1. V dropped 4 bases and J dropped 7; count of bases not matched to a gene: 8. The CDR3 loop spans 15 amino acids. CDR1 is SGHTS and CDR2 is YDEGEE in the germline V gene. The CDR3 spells CASSPGTGFGGELFF. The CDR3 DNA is TGTGCCAGCAGCCCCGGGACAGGGTTTGGCGGGGAGCTGTTTTTT.

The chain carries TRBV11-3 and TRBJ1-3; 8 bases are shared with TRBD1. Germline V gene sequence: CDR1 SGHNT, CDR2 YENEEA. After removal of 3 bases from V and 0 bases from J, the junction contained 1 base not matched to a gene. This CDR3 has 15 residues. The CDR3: CASSFGQGSGNTIYF. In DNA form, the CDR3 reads TGTGCCAGCAGCTTCGGACAGGGCTCTGGAAACACCATATATTTT.

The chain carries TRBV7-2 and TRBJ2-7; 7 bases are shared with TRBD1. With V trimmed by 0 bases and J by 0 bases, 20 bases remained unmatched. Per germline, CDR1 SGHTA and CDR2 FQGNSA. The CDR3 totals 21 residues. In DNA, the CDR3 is TGTGCCAGCAGCTTAGCGCACCTGACAGGGATAAGGGGTGAAGGCTCCTACGAGCAGTACTTC. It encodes CASSLAHLTGIRGEGSYEQYF.

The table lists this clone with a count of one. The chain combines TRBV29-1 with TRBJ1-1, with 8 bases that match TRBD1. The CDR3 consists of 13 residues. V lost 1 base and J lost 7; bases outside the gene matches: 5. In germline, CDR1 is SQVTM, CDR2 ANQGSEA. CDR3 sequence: CSVEVGGQVEAFF. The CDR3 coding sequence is TGCAGCGTTGAAGTCGGGGGACAGGTTGAAGCTTTCTTT.

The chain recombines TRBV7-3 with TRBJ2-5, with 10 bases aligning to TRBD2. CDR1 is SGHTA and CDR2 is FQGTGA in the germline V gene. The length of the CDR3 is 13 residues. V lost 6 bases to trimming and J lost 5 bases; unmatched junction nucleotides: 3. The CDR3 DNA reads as TGTGCCAGCAGTCGGGGACTAGCGGAGACCCAGTACTTC. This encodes CASSRGLAETQYF.

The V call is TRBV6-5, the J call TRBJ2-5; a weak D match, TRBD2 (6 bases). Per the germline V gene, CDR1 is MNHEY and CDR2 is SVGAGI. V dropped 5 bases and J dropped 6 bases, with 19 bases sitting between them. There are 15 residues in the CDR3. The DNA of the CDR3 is TGTGCCAGCAGTCCCCGCCCTGGGGGGTCAAAGACCCAGTACTTC. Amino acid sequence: CASSPRPGGSKTQYF.

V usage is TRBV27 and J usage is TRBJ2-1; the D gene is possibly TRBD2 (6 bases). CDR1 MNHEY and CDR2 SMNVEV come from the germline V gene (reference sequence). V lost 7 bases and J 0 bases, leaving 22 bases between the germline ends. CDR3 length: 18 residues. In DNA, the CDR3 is TGTGCCAGCACCTCTGGGACTCATGCCTTGAGCTCCTACAATGAGCAGTTCTTC. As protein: CASTSGTHALSSYNEQFF.

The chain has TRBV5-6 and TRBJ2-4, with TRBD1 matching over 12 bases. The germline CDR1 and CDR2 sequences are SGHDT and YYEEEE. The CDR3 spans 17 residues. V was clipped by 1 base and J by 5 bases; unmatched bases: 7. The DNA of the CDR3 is TGTGCCAGCAGCTTGAGGGGGACAGGGGGCTCTGAAAACATTCAGTACTTC. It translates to CASSLRGTGGSENIQYF.

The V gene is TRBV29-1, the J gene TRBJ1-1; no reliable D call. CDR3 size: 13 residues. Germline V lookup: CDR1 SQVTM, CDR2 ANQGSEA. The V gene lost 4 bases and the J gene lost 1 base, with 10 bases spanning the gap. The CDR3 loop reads CSVAVGENTEAFF. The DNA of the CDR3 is TGCAGCGTTGCGGTCGGGGAGAACACTGAAGCTTTCTTT.

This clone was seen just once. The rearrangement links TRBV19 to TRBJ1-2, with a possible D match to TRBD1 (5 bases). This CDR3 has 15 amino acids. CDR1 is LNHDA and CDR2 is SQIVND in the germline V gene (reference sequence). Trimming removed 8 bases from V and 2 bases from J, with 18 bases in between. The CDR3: CASVGGLKGNYGYTF. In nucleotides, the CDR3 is TGTGCCAGTGTGGGAGGCTTAAAGGGGAACTATGGCTACACCTTC.

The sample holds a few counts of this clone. CDR3 coding DNA: TGTGCCAGCAGTCTAGCGGGAGGGCCGGGAGATACGCAGTATTTT. This encodes CASSLAGGPGDTQYF. V gene TRBV28 combines with J gene TRBJ2-3, with 12 positions matching TRBD2. The CDR3 runs to 15 residues. The germline gives CDR1 MDHEN, CDR2 SYDVKM. V trimming: 5 bases; J trimming: 5 bases; junction bases outside the gene matches: 5.

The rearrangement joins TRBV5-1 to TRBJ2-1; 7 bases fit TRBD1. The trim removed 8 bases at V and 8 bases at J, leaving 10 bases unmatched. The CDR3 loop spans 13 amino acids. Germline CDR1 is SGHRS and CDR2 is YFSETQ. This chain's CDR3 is CASRQGDGDEQFF. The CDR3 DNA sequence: TGCGCCAGTAGACAGGGTGATGGGGATGAGCAGTTCTTC.

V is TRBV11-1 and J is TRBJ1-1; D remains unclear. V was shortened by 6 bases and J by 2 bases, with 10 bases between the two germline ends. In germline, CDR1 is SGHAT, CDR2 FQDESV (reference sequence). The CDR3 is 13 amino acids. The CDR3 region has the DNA TGTGCCAGCAGTCGCACAGATAACACTGAAGCTTTCTTT. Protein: CASSRTDNTEAFF.